The following is a T cell receptor (beta chain) sequence with its context. This CDR3 spans 13 amino acids. V gave up 3 bases and J gave up 1 base, with 7 bases separating them. CDR1 SGHNT and CDR2 YENEEA come from the germline V gene. These data come from a study of T cell changes during pregnancy in multiple sclerosis. Sequencing used immunoSEQ multiplex PCR; TCRdb keeps in-frame clones, though not all of them. Seen here are roughly 35,000 clones, about 88% observed once, and the top ten hold about 1.1%. Sample: CD4+ T cells from peripheral blood mononuclear cells, taken before pregnancy. The sequence was obtained from a female donor with multiple sclerosis, enrolled in a pregnancy study. The rearrangement joins TRBV11-3 to TRBJ2-7, with TRBD2 as a possible D gene (6 bases). The CDR3 coding sequence is TGTGCCAGCAGCTTGGGGGGTTCCTACGAGCAGTACTTC. It encodes CASSLGGSYEQYF.